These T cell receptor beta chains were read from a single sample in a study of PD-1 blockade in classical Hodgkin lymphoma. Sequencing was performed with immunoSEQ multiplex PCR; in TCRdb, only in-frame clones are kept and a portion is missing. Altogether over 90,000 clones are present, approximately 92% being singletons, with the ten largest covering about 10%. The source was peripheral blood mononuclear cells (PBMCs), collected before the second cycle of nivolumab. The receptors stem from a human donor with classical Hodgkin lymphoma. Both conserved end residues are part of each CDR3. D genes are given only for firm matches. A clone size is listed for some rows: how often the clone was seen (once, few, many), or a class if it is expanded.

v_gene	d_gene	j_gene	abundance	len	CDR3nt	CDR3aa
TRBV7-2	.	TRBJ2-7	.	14	TGTGCCAGCAGCCTCCTAGGGGCAGAGAGTGAGCAGTACTTC	CASSLLGAESEQYF
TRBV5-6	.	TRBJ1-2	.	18	TGTGCCAGCAGCCCTGGAACTCAGGGGAGGGAAGTATATCGGGGCTACACCTTC	CASSPGTQGREVYRGYTF
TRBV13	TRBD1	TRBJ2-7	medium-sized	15	TGTGCCAGCAGCTTGGCCGGACAGGGGTCCCGCGAGCAGTACTTC	CASSLAGQGSREQYF
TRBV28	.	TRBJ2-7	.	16	TGTGCCAGCAGTTTCGGACAAGGGGTCCCGTCCTACGAGCAGTACTTC	CASSFGQGVPSYEQYF
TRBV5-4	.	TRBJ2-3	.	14	TGTGCCAGCAGCCCTCCTAGCCCCCCAGATACGCAGTATTTT	CASSPPSPPDTQYF
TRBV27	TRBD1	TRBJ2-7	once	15	TGTGCCAGCAGTTTCCAGCGGACAGGCCCTTTCGAGCAGTACTTC	CASSFQRTGPFEQYF
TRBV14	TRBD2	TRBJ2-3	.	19	TGTGCCAGCAGCCCCCTTTCAAGCGCGGGGGGCCCCCGCACAGATACGCAGTATTTT	CASSPLSSAGGPRTDTQYF
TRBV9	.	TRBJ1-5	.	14	TGTGCCAGCAGCGTAGGACAGTCGAATCAGCCCCAGCATTTT	CASSVGQSNQPQHF
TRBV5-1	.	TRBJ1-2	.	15	TGCGCCAGCAGCTTGTCCCAACAGGGAGGGTATGGCTACACCTTC	CASSLSQQGGYGYTF
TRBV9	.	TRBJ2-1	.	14	TGTGCCAGCAGCGATCAGTGGAGGGGAAATGAGCAGTTCTTC	CASSDQWRGNEQFF
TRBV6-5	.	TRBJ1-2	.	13	TGTGCCAGCAGTTACCGGGCAGGGCATGGCTACACCTTC	CASSYRAGHGYTF
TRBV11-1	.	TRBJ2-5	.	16	TGTGCCAGCAGCCCTGGGGTAGCTGTTAGGTTGGAGACCCAGTACTTC	CASSPGVAVRLETQYF
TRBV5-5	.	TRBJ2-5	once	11	TGTGCCAGCAGCTTGACGGAGACCCAGTACTTC	CASSLTETQYF
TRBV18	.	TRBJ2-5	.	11	TGTGCCAGCTCACCAGGAGAGACCCAGTACTTC	CASSPGETQYF
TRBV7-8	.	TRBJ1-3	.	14	TGTGCCAGCAGCTTACTTTCCTCTGGAAACACCATATATTTT	CASSLLSSGNTIYF
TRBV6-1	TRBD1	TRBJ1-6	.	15	TGTGCCAGTCGGACAGGAAGCTCCTATAATTCACCCCTCCACTTT	CASRTGSSYNSPLHF
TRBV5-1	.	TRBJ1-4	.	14	TGCGCCAGCAGCTGGGATCAAACTAATGAAAAACTGTTTTTT	CASSWDQTNEKLFF
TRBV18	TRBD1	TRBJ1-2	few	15	TGTGCCAGCTCACCAGCCGGGACAGGAGCCTATGGCTACACCTTC	CASSPAGTGAYGYTF
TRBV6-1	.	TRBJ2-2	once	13	TGTGCCAGCAGTGCAGAGGGTACCGGGGAGCTGTTTTTT	CASSAEGTGELFF
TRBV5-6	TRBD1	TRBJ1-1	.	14	TGTGCCAGCAGCCGACAGGGACGGAACACTGAAGCTTTCTTT	CASSRQGRNTEAFF
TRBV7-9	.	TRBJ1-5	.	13	TGTGCCAGCAGCGGTGGTGGGTTACAGCCCCAGCATTTT	CASSGGGLQPQHF
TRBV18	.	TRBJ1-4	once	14	TGTGCCAGCTCACCAGGGCTGGCTAATGAAAAACTGTTTTTT	CASSPGLANEKLFF
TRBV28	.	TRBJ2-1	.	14	TGTGCCAGCAGTCCCCTCCGGACAGTTAATGAGCAGTTCTTC	CASSPLRTVNEQFF
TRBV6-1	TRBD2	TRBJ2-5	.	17	TGTGCCAGCAGTGAAGCGGGGAGCGGGAGGGCCCAGGAGACCCAGTACTTC	CASSEAGSGRAQETQYF
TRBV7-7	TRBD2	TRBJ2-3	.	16	TGTGCCAGCAGCCCCTTTGGGGGGGTGGGTACAGATACGCAGTATTTT	CASSPFGGVGTDTQYF
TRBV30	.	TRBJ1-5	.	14	TGTGCCTGGAGTGCTGACAGCCTTAATCAGCCCCAGCATTTT	CAWSADSLNQPQHF
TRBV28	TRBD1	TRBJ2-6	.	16	TGTGCCAGCCGAGGACAGGGATCGGAAGGGGCCAACGTCCTGACTTTC	CASRGQGSEGANVLTF
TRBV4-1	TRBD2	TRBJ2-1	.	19	TGCGCCAGCAGCCTGATGGCTAATATAGCGGGATTAACCTACAATGAGCAGTTCTTC	CASSLMANIAGLTYNEQFF
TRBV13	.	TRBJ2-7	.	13	TGTGCCAGCAGCTCCCCTAGAAACTACGAGCAGTACTTC	CASSSPRNYEQYF
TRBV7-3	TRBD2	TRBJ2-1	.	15	TGTGCCAGCAGCATAAGTGGACTAGCGGGAATTGAGCAGTTCTTC	CASSISGLAGIEQFF
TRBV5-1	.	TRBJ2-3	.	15	TGCGCCAGCGCCCCCGGGGGCCCGAGCACAGATACGCAGTATTTT	CASAPGGPSTDTQYF
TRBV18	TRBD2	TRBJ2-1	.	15	TGTGCCAGCTCTTCGGCTAGCGGGAGGCTTAATGAGCAGTTCTTC	CASSSASGRLNEQFF
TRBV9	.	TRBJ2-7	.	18	TGTGCCAGCAGCGTAGCCCTCCAATCGCCCAGACGGTTATACGAGCAGTACTTC	CASSVALQSPRRLYEQYF
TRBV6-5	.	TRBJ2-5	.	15	TGTGCCAGCAGTTACAGCCCAGGGAGCCAAGAGACCCAGTACTTC	CASSYSPGSQETQYF
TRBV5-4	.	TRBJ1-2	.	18	TGTGCCAGCAGCTTGGCTGACAGGAGACCTATTTATAACTATGGCTACACCTTC	CASSLADRRPIYNYGYTF
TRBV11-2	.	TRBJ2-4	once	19	TGTGCCAGCAGCTTAGCTCCTCCCAGGGACGTCAGGGCCAAAAACATTCAGTACTTC	CASSLAPPRDVRAKNIQYF
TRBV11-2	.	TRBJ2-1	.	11	TGTGCCAGCAGCATCTTAAATGAGCAGTTCTTC	CASSILNEQFF
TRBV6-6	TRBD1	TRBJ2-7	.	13	TGTGCCAGCAGGGACAGGCCCTCCTACGAGCAGTACTTC	CASRDRPSYEQYF
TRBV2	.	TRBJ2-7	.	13	TGTGCCAGCAGTGTCTGGACCACCTACGAGCAGTACTTC	CASSVWTTYEQYF
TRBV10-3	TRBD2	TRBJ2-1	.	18	TGTGCCATCAGTGAAGTAGCGGGAGGGAGGCCGTTCTACAATGAGCAGTTCTTC	CAISEVAGGRPFYNEQFF
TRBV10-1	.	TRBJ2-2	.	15	TGCGCCAGCAGTGAGTCCCCTACAGGGTCCGGGGAGCTGTTTTTT	CASSESPTGSGELFF